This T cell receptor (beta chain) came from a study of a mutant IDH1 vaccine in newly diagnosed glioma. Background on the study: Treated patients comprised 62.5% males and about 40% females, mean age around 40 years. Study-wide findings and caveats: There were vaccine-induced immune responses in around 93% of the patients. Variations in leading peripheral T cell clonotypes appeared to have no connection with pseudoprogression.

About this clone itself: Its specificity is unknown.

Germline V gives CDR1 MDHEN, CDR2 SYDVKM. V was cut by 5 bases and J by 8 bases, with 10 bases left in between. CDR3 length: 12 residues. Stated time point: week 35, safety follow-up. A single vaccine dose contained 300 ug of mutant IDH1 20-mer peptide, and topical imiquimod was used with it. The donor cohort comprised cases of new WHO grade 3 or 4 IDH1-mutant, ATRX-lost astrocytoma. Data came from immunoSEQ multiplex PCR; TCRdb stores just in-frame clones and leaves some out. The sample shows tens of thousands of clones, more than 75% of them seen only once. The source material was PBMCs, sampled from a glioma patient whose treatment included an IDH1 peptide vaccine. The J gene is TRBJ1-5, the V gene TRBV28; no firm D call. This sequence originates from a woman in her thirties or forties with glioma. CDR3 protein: CASSTTWEPQHF. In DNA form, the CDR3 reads TGTGCCAGCAGTACAACTTGGGAGCCCCAGCATTTT.